The sequence of this T cell receptor beta chain was determined in a study of blood T cell repertoires in COVID-19. This CDR3 region has 17 residues. CDR1 is LNHNV, CDR2 YYDKDF, per germline (reference sequence). Between the trimmed V and J ends, which lost 1 base and 1 base, there was a span of 16 bases. Clones were read by immunoSEQ multiplex PCR, and TCRdb kept only the in-frame ones, dropping some. The sample lists about 280,000 clones, roughly 85% seen once, with 5% to 6.5% in the top ten. The sequencing input was peripheral blood. The sequence was collected from a man aged 50-60 years with active or convalescent COVID-19. V usage is TRBV15 and J usage is TRBJ1-1, with a weak D call TRBD1 (6 bases). CDR3 loop: CATSRVGAAGQNTEAFF. DNA of the CDR3: TGTGCCACCAGCAGAGTGGGGGCTGCCGGACAGAACACTGAAGCTTTCTTT.